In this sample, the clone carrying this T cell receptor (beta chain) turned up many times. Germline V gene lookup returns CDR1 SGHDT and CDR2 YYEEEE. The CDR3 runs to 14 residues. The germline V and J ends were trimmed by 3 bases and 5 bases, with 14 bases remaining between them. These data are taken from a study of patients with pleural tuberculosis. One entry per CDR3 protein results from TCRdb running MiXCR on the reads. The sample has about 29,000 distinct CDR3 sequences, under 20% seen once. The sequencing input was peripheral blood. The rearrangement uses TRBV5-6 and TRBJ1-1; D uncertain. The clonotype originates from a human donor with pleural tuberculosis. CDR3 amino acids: CASSWVRRETEAFF. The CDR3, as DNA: TGTGCCAGCAGCTGGGTACGGAGGGAAACTGAAGCTTTCTTT.